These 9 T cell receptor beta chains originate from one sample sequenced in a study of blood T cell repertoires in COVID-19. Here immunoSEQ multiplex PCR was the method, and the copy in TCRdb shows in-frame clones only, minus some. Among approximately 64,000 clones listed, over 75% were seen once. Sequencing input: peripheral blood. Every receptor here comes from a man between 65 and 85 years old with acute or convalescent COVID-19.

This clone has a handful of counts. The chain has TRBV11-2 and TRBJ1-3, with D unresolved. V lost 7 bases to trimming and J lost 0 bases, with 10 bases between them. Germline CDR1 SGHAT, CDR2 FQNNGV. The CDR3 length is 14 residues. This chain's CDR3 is CASTTVGSGNTIYF. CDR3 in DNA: TGTGCCAGCACGACTGTCGGCTCTGGAAACACCATATATTTT.

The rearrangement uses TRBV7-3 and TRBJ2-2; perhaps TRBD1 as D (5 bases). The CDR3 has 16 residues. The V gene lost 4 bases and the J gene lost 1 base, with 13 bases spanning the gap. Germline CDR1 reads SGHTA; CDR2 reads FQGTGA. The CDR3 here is CASSSDGQRNTGELFF. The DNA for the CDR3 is TGTGCCAGCAGCTCGGACGGACAACGGAACACCGGGGAGCTGTTTTTT. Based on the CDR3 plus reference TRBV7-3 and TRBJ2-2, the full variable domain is GAGVSQTPSNKVTEKGKYVELRCDPISGHTALYWYRQSLGQGPEFLIYFQGTGAADDSGLPNDRFFAVRPEGSVSTLKIQRTERGDSAVYLCASSSDGQRNTGELFFGEGSRLTVL.

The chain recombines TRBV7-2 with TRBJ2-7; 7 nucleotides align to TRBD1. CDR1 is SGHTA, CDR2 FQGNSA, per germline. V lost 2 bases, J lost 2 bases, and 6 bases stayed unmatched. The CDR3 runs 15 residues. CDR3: CASSLNRGPTYEQYF. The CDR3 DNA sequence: TGTGCCAGCAGCTTAAACAGGGGTCCGACCTACGAGCAGTACTTC.

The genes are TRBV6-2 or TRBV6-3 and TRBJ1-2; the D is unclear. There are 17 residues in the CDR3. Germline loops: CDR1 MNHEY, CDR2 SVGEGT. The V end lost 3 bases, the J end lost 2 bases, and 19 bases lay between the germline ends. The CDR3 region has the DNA TGTGCCAGCAGTTATGGCGGTCGGGCAGGAGGAAACTATGGCTACACCTTC. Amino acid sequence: CASSYGGRAGGNYGYTF.

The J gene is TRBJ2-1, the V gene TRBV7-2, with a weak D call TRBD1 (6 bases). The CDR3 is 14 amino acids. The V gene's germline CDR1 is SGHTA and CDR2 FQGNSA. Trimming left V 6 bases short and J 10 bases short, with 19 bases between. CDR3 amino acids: CASSPARDILEQFF. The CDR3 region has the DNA TGTGCCAGCAGTCCCGCCCGGGACATCTTAGAGCAGTTCTTC.

The CDR3 loop is CASSQPLNTGELFF. The CDR3 nucleotides are TGTGCCAGCAGCCAACCCCTGAACACCGGGGAGCTGTTTTTT. This chain uses TRBV14 with TRBJ2-2; the D is unclear. V lost 2 bases to trimming and J lost 1 base, with 5 bases between them. Germline CDR1 SGHDN, CDR2 FVKESK. The CDR3 has 14 residues. Supplemented by reference TRBV14 and TRBJ2-2, the full variable domain reads EAGVTQFPSHSVIEKGQTVTLRCDPISGHDNLYWYRRVMGKEIKFLLHFVKESKQDESGMPNNRFLAERTGGTYSTLKVQPAELEDSGVYFCASSQPLNTGELFFGEGSRLTVL.

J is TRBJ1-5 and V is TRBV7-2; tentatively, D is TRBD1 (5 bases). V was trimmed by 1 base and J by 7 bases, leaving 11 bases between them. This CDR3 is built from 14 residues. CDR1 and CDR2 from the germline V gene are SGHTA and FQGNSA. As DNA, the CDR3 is TGTGCCAGCAGCTTAGTCCAGGGCAGGCAGCCCCAGCATTTT. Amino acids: CASSLVQGRQPQHF.

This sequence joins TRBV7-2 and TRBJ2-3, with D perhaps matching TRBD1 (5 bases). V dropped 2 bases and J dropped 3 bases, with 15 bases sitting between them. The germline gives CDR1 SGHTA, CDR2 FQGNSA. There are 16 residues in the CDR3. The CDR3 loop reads CASSLTRVGETDTQYF. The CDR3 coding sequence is TGTGCCAGCAGCTTAACCCGGGTAGGGGAAACAGATACGCAGTATTTT.

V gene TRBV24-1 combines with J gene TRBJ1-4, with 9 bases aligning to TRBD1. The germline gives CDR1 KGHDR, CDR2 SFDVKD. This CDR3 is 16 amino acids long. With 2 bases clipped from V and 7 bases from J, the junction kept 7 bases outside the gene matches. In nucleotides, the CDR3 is TGTGCCACCAGTGATTCGTTAGGGACAGGGAGTGAAAAACTGTTTTTT. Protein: CATSDSLGTGSEKLFF.